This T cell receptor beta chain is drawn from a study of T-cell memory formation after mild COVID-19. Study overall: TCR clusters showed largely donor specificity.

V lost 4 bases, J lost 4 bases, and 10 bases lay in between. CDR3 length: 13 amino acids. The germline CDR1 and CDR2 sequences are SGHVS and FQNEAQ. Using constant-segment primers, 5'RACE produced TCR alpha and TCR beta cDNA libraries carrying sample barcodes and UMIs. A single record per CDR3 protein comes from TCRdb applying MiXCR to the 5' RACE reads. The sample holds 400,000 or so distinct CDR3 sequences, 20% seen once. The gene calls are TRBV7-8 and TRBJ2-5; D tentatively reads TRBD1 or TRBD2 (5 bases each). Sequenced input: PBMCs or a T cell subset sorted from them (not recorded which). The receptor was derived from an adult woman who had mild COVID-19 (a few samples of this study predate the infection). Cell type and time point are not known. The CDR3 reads CASSSRDGETQYF. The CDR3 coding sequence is TGTGCCAGCAGCTCCCGGGACGGAGAGACCCAGTACTTC.